The entry that follows covers one T cell receptor (beta chain) sequence. Researchers prepared the TCRbeta library using unique molecular identifiers, the study reports. From the PCR reads, TCRdb called clonotypes with MiXCR, one entry per CDR3 protein. Of approximately 200,000 distinct CDR3 sequences listed, approximately 14% were seen once; the top ten hold approximately 13%. V lost 1 base and J 5 bases, leaving 16 bases between the germline ends. The CDR3 contains 16 residues. Germline assignment: CDR1 SEHNR and CDR2 FQNEAQ (reference sequence). The sample originates from a study of T-cell reconstitution after alpha-beta-depleted transplantation in children.

Sequenced material: PBMCs from the stem cell graft donor, taken from the stem cell graft. This TCR came from a human donor who donated a stem cell graft to a child with acute lymphoblastic leukemia. The chain couples TRBV7-9 to TRBJ2-3; D is uncertain. CDR3 bases: TGTGCCAGCAGCTTAGGGACCACCTCCTCCCTAGATACGCAGTATTTT. Translated: CASSLGTTSSLDTQYF. Together with reference TRBV7-9 and TRBJ2-3, the CDR3 gives the full variable domain: DTGVSQNPRHKITKRGQNVTFRCDPISEHNRLYWYRQTLGQGPEFLTYFQNEAQLEKSRLLSDRFSAERPKGSFSTLEIQRTEQGDSAMYLCASSLGTTSSLDTQYFGPGTRLTVL.